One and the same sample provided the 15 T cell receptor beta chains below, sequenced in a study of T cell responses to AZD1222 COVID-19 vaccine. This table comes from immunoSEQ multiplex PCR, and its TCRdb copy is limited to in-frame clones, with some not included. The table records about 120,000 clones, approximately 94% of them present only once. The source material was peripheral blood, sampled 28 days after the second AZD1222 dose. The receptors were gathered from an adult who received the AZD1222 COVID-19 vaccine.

CDR3 sequence: CASSLVTSGGSGQETQYF. The CDR3 DNA sequence: TGTGCCAGCAGCTTAGTCACTAGCGGGGGGTCAGGCCAAGAGACCCAGTACTTC. The chain recombines TRBV7-2 with TRBJ2-5; 12 bases are shared with TRBD2. V lost 1 base to trimming and J lost 1 base; unmatched junction nucleotides: 7. The CDR3 loop spans 18 amino acids. CDR1 and CDR2 from the germline V gene are SGHTA and FQGNSA.

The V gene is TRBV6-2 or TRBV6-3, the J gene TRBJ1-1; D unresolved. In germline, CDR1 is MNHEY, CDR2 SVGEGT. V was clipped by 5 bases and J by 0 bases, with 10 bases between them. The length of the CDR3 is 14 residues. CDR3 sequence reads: CASSRDSLNTEAFF. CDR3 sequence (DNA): TGTGCCAGCAGTAGGGATTCCCTGAACACTGAAGCTTTCTTT.

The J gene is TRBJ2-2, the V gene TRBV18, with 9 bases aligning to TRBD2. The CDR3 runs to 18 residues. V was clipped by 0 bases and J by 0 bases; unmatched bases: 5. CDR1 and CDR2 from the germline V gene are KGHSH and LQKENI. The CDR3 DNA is TGTGCCAGCTCACCACCTTCAGCGGGGGGAACGAACACCGGGGAGCTGTTTTTT. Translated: CASSPPSAGGTNTGELFF.

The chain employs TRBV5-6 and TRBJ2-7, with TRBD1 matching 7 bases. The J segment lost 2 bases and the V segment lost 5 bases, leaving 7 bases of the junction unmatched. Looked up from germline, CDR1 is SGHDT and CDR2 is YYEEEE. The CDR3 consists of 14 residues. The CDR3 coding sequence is TGTGCCAGCAGGGAACAGGGGTTAGCCTACGAGCAGTACTTC. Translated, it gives CASREQGLAYEQYF.

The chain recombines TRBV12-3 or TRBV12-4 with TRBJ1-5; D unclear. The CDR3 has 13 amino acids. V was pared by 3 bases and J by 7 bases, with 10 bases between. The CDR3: CASSLDLGQPQHF. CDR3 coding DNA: TGTGCCAGCAGTTTGGACCTTGGGCAGCCCCAGCATTTT.

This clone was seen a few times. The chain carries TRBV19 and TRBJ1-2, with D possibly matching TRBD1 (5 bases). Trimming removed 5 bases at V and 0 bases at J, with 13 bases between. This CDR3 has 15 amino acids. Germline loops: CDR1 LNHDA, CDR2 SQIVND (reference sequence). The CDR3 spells CASSPRDGSNYGYTF. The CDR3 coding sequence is TGTGCCAGTAGTCCCCGGGACGGATCTAACTATGGCTACACCTTC.

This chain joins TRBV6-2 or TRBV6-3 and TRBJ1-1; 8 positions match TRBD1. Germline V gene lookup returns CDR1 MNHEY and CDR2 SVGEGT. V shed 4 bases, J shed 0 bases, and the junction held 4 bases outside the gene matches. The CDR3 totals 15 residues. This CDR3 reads CASSFRGLLNTEAFF. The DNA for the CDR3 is TGTGCCAGCAGTTTCAGGGGGCTGCTGAACACTGAAGCTTTCTTT.

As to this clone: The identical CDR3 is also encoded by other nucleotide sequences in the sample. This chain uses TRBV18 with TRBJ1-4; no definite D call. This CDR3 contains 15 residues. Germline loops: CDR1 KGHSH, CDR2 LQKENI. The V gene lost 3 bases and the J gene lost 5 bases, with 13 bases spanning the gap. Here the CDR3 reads CASSPGAGVNEKLFF. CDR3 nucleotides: TGTGCCAGCTCACCCGGAGCTGGGGTCAATGAAAAACTGTTTTTT.

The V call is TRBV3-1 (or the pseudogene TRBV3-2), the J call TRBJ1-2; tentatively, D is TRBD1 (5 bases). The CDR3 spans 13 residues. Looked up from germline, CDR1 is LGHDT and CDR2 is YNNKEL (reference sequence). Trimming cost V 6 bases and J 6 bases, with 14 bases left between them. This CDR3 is CASRSDRTHGYTF. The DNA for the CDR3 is TGTGCCAGCAGGTCCGACAGAACACATGGCTACACCTTC.

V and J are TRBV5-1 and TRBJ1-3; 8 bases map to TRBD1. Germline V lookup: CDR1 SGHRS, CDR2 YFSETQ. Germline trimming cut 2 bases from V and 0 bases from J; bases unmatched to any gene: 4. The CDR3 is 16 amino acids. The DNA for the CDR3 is TGCGCCAGCAGCTTATCTGACAGGGGCTCTGGAAACACCATATATTTT. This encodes CASSLSDRGSGNTIYF.

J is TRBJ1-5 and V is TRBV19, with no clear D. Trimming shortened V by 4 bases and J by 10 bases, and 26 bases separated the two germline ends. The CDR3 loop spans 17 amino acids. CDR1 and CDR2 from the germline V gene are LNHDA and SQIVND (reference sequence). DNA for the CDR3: TGTGCCAGTAGTAAGGGCGGGATGGAGTCAGTTCAGCGACCCCAGCATTTT. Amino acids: CASSKGGMESVQRPQHF.

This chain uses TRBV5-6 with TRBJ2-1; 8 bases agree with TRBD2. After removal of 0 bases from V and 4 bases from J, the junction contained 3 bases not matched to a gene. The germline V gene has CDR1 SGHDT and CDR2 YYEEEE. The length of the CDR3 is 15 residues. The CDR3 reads CASSLGLATYNEQFF. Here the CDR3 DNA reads TGTGCCAGCAGCTTGGGACTAGCGACGTACAATGAGCAGTTCTTC.

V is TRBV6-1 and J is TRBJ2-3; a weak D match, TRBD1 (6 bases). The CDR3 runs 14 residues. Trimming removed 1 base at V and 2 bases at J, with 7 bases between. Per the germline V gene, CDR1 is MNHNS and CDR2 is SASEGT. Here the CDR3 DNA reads TGTGCCAGCAGTGAAGGACAGGCCACAGATACGCAGTATTTT. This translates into CASSEGQATDTQYF.

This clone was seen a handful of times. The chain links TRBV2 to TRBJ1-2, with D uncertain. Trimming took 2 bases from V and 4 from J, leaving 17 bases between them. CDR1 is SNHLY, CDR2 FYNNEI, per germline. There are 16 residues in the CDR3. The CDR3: CASSESGQSDLYGYTF. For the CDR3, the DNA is TGTGCCAGCAGTGAAAGTGGGCAGTCGGACCTCTATGGCTACACCTTC.

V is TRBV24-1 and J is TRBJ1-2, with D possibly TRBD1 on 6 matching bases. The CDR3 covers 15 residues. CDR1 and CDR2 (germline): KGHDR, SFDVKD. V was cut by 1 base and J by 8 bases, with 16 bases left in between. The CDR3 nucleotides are TGTGCCACCAGTGATTTCAGCGACAGGAGCAGCGGCTACACCTTC. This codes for CATSDFSDRSSGYTF.